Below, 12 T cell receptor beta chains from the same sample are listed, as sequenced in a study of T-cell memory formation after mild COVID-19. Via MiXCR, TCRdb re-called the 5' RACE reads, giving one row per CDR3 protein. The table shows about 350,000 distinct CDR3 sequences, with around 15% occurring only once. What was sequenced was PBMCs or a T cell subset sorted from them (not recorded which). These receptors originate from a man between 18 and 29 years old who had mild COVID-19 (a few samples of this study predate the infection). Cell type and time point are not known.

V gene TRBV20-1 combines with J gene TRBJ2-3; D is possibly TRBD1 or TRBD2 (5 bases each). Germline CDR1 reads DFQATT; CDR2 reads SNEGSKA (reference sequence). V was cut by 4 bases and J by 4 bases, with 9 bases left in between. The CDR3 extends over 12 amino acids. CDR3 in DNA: TGCAGTGCTACCTGGGGGTCAGATACGCAGTATTTT. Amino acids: CSATWGSDTQYF.

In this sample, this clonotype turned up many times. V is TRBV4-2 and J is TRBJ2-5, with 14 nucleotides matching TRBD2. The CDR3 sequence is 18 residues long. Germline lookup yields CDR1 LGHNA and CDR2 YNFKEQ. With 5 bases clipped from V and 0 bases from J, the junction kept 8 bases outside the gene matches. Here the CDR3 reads CASSKTSGGDSYQETQYF. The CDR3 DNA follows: TGTGCCAGCAGCAAGACTAGCGGGGGGGATTCGTACCAAGAGACCCAGTACTTC.

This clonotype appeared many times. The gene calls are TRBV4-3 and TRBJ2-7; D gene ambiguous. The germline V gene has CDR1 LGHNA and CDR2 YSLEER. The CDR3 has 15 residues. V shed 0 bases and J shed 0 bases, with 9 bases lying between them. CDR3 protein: CASSQDRGNSYEQYF. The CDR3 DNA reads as TGCGCCAGCAGCCAAGATCGTGGCAACTCCTACGAGCAGTACTTC.

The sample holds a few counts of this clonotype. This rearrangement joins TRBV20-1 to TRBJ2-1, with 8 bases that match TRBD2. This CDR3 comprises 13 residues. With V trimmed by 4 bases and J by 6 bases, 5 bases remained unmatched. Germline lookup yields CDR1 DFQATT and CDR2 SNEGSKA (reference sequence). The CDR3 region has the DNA TGCAGTGCTACACTAGCGGTTAGCAATGAGCAGTTCTTC. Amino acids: CSATLAVSNEQFF.

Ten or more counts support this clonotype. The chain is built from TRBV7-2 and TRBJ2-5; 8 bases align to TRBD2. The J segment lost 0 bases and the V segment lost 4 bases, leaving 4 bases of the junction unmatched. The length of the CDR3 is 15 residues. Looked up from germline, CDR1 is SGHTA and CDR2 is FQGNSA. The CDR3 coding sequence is TGTGCCAGCAGCTCCCTAGCGGGTAACCAAGAGACCCAGTACTTC. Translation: CASSSLAGNQETQYF.

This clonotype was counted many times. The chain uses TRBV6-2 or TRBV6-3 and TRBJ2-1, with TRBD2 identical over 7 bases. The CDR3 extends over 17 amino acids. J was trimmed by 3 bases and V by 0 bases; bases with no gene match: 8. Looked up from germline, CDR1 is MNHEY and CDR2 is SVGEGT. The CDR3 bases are TGTGCCAGCAGTTACTCCCCCCCCGGGGGGATCTACAATGAGCAGTTCTTC. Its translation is CASSYSPPGGIYNEQFF.

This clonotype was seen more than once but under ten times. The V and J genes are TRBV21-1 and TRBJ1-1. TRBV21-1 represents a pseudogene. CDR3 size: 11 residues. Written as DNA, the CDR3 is TGTGCCAGCCCAGGATTCACTGAAGCTTTCTTT. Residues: CASPGFTEAFF.

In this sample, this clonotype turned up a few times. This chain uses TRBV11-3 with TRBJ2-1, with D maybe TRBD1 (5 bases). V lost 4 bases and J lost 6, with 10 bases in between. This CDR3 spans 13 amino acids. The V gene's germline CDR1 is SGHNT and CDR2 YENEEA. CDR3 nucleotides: TGTGCCAGCAGCTCCAGGGTGCCCAATGAGCAGTTCTTC. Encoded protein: CASSSRVPNEQFF.

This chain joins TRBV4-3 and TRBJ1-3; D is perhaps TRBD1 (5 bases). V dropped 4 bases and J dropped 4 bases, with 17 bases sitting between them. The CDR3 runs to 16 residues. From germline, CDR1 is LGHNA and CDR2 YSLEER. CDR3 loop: CASSRGFGERGNTIYF. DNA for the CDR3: TGCGCCAGCAGCCGGGGGTTTGGGGAGAGGGGAAACACCATATATTTT.

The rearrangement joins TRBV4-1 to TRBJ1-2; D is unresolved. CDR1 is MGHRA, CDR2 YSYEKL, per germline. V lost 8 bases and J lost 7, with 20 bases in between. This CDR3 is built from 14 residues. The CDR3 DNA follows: TGCGCCAGCGGACCCTTGGGTCGCTTCGGTGGCTACACCTTC. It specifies CASGPLGRFGGYTF.

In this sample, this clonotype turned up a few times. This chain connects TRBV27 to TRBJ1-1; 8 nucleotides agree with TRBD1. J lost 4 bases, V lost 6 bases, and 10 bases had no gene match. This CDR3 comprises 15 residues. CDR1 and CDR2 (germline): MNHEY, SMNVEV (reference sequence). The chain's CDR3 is CASSVGQGGFTEAFF. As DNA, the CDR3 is TGTGCCAGCAGCGTCGGACAGGGTGGATTCACTGAAGCTTTCTTT.

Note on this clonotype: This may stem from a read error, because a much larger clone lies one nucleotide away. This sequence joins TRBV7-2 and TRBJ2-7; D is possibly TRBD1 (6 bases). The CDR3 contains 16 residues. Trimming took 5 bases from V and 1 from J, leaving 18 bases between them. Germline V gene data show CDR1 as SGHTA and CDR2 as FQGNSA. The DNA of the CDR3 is TGTGCCAGCAGCCGATCCGGGACAAGAGAGTCCTACGAGCAGTACTTC. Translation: CASSRSGTRESYEQYF.